This is a list of T cell receptor beta chains from one sample in a study of spatial heterogeneity in lung cancer. From the 5' RACE reads, TCRdb called clonotypes with MiXCR, one entry per CDR3 protein. The table shows about 47,000 distinct CDR3 sequences, with about 11% occurring only once. The sample here was PBMCs, taken at follow-up. These receptors were collected from a male donor with early-stage non-small cell lung cancer. Each CDR3 is given with its conserved first and last residue.

j_call v_call cdr3_aa
TRBJ2-7 TRBV20-1 CSATRSSSYEQYF
TRBJ2-4 TRBV5-1 CASSILGTSGQNIQYF
TRBJ1-2 TRBV7-9 CASSLSRAPYGYTF
TRBJ2-6 TRBV7-2 CASSSSGSMAGANVLTF
TRBJ2-7 TRBV5-1 CASSLVWQSSYEQYF
TRBJ1-1 TRBV27 CASSPSRWTEAFF
TRBJ2-3 TRBV30 CAWSSTGDTQYF
TRBJ2-7 TRBV7-2 CASSLASGTGGYEQYF
TRBJ1-1 TRBV18 CASSHDKNTEAFF
TRBJ2-7 TRBV2 CASSVRAYEQYF
TRBJ2-5 TRBV5-1 CASSLAGAQETQYF
TRBJ2-3 TRBV9 CASSVSGTGRTDTQYF
TRBJ2-7 TRBV12-3/TRBV12-4 CASSPNRQAYEQYF
TRBJ2-5 TRBV30 CAWSLDVPKETQYF
TRBJ1-4 TRBV7-2 CASSTYRGPNEKLFF
TRBJ2-3 TRBV2 CASMRERGSDTQYF
TRBJ1-1 TRBV7-3 CASSSDSNTEAFF
TRBJ2-3 TRBV7-9 CASSPWTRGTDTQYF
TRBJ2-2 TRBV4-1 CASSQGLVAGRTGELFF
TRBJ1-6 TRBV9 CASSVGENSPLHF
TRBJ2-3 TRBV5-1 CASSEGQRTDTQYF
TRBJ2-2 TRBV20-1 CSARDPGRGWNTGELFF
TRBJ1-1 TRBV14 CASSPGDKVITTEAFF
TRBJ2-1 TRBV10-3 CAISGGTSGREEQFF
TRBJ1-6 TRBV5-1 CASSLAPSTDNSPLHF
TRBJ2-1 TRBV18 CASSPQGTSRRGVNEQFF
TRBJ1-1 TRBV5-5 CASRLTLGDKAFF
TRBJ2-5 TRBV6-6 CASSPRGLAGQETQYF
TRBJ2-1 TRBV7-9 CASSLDWGAGRSHNEQFF
TRBJ2-7 TRBV27 CASNSARIYEQYF
TRBJ1-4 TRBV20-1 CSASLDRARKEKLFF
TRBJ2-7 TRBV29-1 CSVVAGSYEQYF
TRBJ1-4 TRBV5-4 CASSWDRGTNEKLFF
TRBJ2-1 TRBV7-2 CASSLDWGPYNEQFF
TRBJ2-7 TRBV29-1 CSVGTYSYEQYF
TRBJ1-1 TRBV29-1 CSVETGDTEAFF
TRBJ2-3 TRBV5-1 CASSSGTGEGDTQYF
TRBJ2-2 TRBV7-2 CASSATGLQKRTGELFF
TRBJ2-1 TRBV11-3 CASSPGQTNEQFF
TRBJ2-1 TRBV7-2 CASSPRTSGTPEQFF
TRBJ2-4 TRBV5-4 CASSSDATLAKNIQYF
TRBJ1-1 TRBV2 CASSAPAGVETEAFF
TRBJ1-1 TRBV27 CASSHLGSLNTEAFF
TRBJ2-5 TRBV18 CASSPGVQETQYF
TRBJ2-1 TRBV2 CASSEQRARNEQFF
TRBJ2-3 TRBV7-2 CASRLIGPTDTQYF
TRBJ2-7 TRBV12-3/TRBV12-4 CASKTGQSEQYF
TRBJ1-2 TRBV7-2 CASSQRDSIYGYTF
TRBJ2-3 TRBV7-6 CASSFGAAGLGDTQYF
TRBJ2-1 TRBV5-1 CASSLVSSGNNEQFF
TRBJ1-5 TRBV18 CASSQGWGNQPQHF
TRBJ1-3 TRBV6-6 CASRNTGGPGNTIYF
TRBJ2-1 TRBV18 CASSPQAGPWYEQFF
TRBJ2-7 TRBV10-3 CAIARASYEQYF
TRBJ1-1 TRBV20-1 CSAKGWRTPTEAFF
TRBJ2-6 TRBV5-1 CASSLTSSGANVLTF
TRBJ2-7 TRBV12-3/TRBV12-4 CASSSPPGYEQYF
TRBJ2-4 TRBV7-8 CASSLGQGVVKNIQYF
TRBJ2-1 TRBV6-5 CASSYDSTGGSLDEQFF
TRBJ1-1 TRBV11-2 CASSPRARANTEAFF